This TCR beta chain was retrieved from a study of T-cell reconstitution after alpha-beta-depleted transplantation in children. This clonotype was counted at least ten times. For TCRbeta, the library was prepared with unique molecular identifiers. TCRdb used MiXCR to reprocess the PCR reads, holding one entry per CDR3 protein. The sample shows hundreds of thousands of distinct CDR3 sequences, about 11% of them seen only once. Germline values: CDR1 LNHNV, CDR2 YYDKDF (reference sequence). This CDR3 is built from 16 residues. V dropped 5 bases and J dropped 4; count of bases not matched to a gene: 7. This specimen consisted of PBMCs from the stem cell graft donor, obtained from the stem cell graft. The chain has TRBV15 and TRBJ2-1, with TRBD2 identical over 11 bases. The TCR comes from a human donor who donated a stem cell graft to a child with acute myeloid leukemia. The CDR3 region is CATSGGLAVKYNEQFF. The DNA of the CDR3 is TGTGCCACCAGCGGGGGACTAGCGGTAAAATACAATGAGCAGTTCTTC. The complete variable domain, with remaining parts taken from reference TRBV15 and TRBJ2-1, reads DAMVIQNPRYQVTQFGKPVTLSCSQTLNHNVMYWYQQKSSQAPKLLFHYYDKDFNNEADTPDNFQSRRPNTSFCFLDIRSPGLGDTAMYLCATSGGLAVKYNEQFFGPGTRLTVL.